The next 26 T cell receptor beta chains were all read from a single sample in a study of blood T cell repertoires in COVID-19. Repertoires were generated with immunoSEQ multiplex PCR, while TCRdb's copy carries only in-frame clones and drops some. Among around 170,000 clones listed, 80% to 85% were seen once. The specimen was peripheral blood. Receptors were obtained from a woman aged 40 to 50 with acute or convalescent COVID-19.

This chain joins TRBV7-3 and TRBJ1-1; the match to TRBD1 covers 7 bases. V dropped 5 bases and J dropped 3; count of bases not matched to a gene: 3. The CDR3 is made up of 13 amino acids. CDR1 is SGHTA, CDR2 FQGTGA, per germline. This CDR3 reads CASSLGTDTEAFF. Written as DNA, the CDR3 is TGTGCCAGCAGCCTCGGGACAGACACTGAAGCTTTCTTT.

The DNA for the CDR3 is TGTGCCAGCAGTTACGGCCTCGGGAGCGGACACAATGAGCAGTTCTTC. The encoded protein is CASSYGLGSGHNEQFF. The rearrangement links TRBV6-2 or TRBV6-3 to TRBJ2-1; D is possibly TRBD2 (6 bases). The CDR3 is 16 amino acids. The V end was cut by 2 bases, the J end by 5 bases, with 16 bases between. Germline CDR1 reads MNHEY; CDR2 reads SVGEGT.

The chain carries TRBV6-5 and TRBJ1-1; D is perhaps TRBD1 (5 bases). CDR1 MNHEY and CDR2 SVGAGI come from the germline V gene. Trimming cost V 5 bases and J 4 bases, with 11 bases left between them. The CDR3 sequence is 13 residues long. As DNA, the CDR3 is TGTGCCAGCAGTCCGGGACTTATCACTGAAGCTTTCTTT. Translated: CASSPGLITEAFF.

The chain joins TRBV11-3 to TRBJ2-1, with 8 positions matching TRBD2. V was pared by 3 bases and J by 4 bases, with 11 bases of the junction left unmatched. This CDR3 has 17 residues. Germline CDR1 is SGHNT and CDR2 is YENEEA. The CDR3 is CASSFSGGLQGYNEQFF. The CDR3 coding sequence is TGTGCCAGCAGCTTCTCGGGGGGGCTACAGGGTTACAATGAGCAGTTCTTC.

This chain connects TRBV7-9 to TRBJ1-2; D is undetermined. Germline CDR1 reads SEHNR; CDR2 reads FQNEAQ (reference sequence). V was cut by 3 bases and J by 2 bases, with 7 bases left in between. The CDR3 sequence is 13 residues long. CDR3 nucleotides: TGTGCCAGCAGCTTTGGGCCGAACTATGGCTACACCTTC. Protein product: CASSFGPNYGYTF.

The V call is TRBV2, the J call TRBJ2-7; D gene ambiguous. This CDR3 contains 16 residues. The V gene lost 4 bases and the J gene lost 4 bases, with 20 bases spanning the gap. The germline V gene encodes CDR1 SNHLY and CDR2 FYNNEI. The CDR3 region is CASSVLFSSLPYEQYF. The DNA for the CDR3 is TGTGCCAGCAGTGTCTTGTTTTCGTCTCTCCCGTACGAGCAGTACTTC.

The chain couples TRBV5-1 to TRBJ1-4; TRBD1 matches 7 bases. Germline CDR1 SGHRS, CDR2 YFSETQ. The CDR3 length is 14 residues. The V gene end was trimmed by 3 bases and the J gene end by 4 bases; junction bases not matched to a gene: 3. CDR3 sequence: CASSSWDSNEKLFF. In nucleotides, the CDR3 is TGCGCCAGCAGCTCGTGGGACAGTAATGAAAAACTGTTTTTT.

This chain joins TRBV2 and TRBJ2-2, with D uncertain. The germline V gene encodes CDR1 SNHLY and CDR2 FYNNEI. Between the trimmed V and J ends, which lost 3 bases and 7 bases, there was a span of 15 bases. The CDR3 sequence is 15 residues long. CDR3 sequence: CASSDTSSRVGELFF. CDR3 coding DNA: TGTGCCAGCAGTGATACTTCATCTCGTGTCGGGGAGCTGTTTTTT.

CDR3 in amino acids: CASTDGPNKRDTQYF. Here the CDR3 DNA reads TGTGCCAGCACTGACGGACCCAATAAGCGGGATACGCAGTATTTT. This rearrangement joins TRBV2 to TRBJ2-3; possibly TRBD2 for D (5 bases). The germline V gene encodes CDR1 SNHLY and CDR2 FYNNEI. Trimming cost V 7 bases and J 6 bases, with 20 bases left between them. The CDR3 totals 15 residues.

A few counts support this clone. The CDR3 spells CASRPDRGNSPLHF. As DNA, the CDR3 is TGTGCCAGCAGGCCCGACAGGGGTAATTCACCCCTCCACTTT. V gene TRBV6-5 combines with J gene TRBJ1-6; 8 nucleotides match TRBD1. Losses at the gene ends were 6 bases for V and 6 bases for J; bases not matched to a gene: 4. Germline CDR1 and CDR2: MNHEY and SVGAGI. This CDR3 contains 14 residues.

The chain carries TRBV19 and TRBJ2-1, with D possibly TRBD2 on 6 matching bases. Germline V gene data show CDR1 as LNHDA and CDR2 as SQIVND (reference sequence). V shed 2 bases and J shed 5 bases, with 13 bases lying between them. The CDR3 has 15 amino acids. This chain's CDR3 is CASSILGGRNNEQFF. Written as DNA, the CDR3 is TGTGCCAGTAGTATATTAGGAGGGCGCAACAATGAGCAGTTCTTC.

This clone was seen just once. V usage is TRBV25-1 and J usage is TRBJ2-5; TRBD2 agrees at 10 bases. V shed 6 bases and J 5 bases; nucleotides not matched to a gene: 6. This CDR3 region has 14 residues. CDR1 MGHDK and CDR2 SYGVNS come from the germline V gene. The CDR3 protein is CASSLAGVGETQYF. The CDR3 region has the DNA TGTGCCAGCAGCCTAGCGGGAGTTGGGGAGACCCAGTACTTC. Full variable domain (remainder filled in from reference TRBV25-1 and TRBJ2-5): EADIYQTPRYLVIGTGKKITLECSQTMGHDKMYWYQQDPGMELHLIHYSYGVNSTEKGDLSSESTVSRIRTEHFPLTLESARPSHTSQYLCASSLAGVGETQYFGPGTRLLVL.

This clone appeared many times. The chain employs TRBV28 and TRBJ1-1; 11 bases match TRBD1. The V gene end was trimmed by 7 bases and the J gene end by 0 bases; junction bases not matched to a gene: 7. CDR1 is MDHEN and CDR2 is SYDVKM in the germline V gene. This CDR3 region has 16 residues. CDR3 residues: CASNPDRGLMNTEAFF. CDR3 sequence (DNA): TGTGCCAGCAACCCGGACAGGGGGCTTATGAACACTGAAGCTTTCTTT. The full variable domain, with the rest looked up from reference TRBV28 and TRBJ1-1, is DVKVTQSSRYLVKRTGEKVFLECVQDMDHENMFWYRQDPGLGLRLIYFSYDVKMKEKGDIPEGYSVSREKKERFSLILESASTNQTSMYLCASNPDRGLMNTEAFFGQGTRLTVV.

The CDR3 region is CAWSVGATNEKLFF. In DNA, the CDR3 is TGTGCCTGGAGTGTAGGAGCAACTAATGAAAAACTGTTTTTT. The chain recombines TRBV30 with TRBJ1-4, with D uncertain. The length of the CDR3 is 14 residues. The germline CDR1 and CDR2 sequences are GTSNPN and SVGIG (reference sequence). Trimming removed 0 bases from V and 0 bases from J, with 5 bases in between.

The chain employs TRBV5-1 and TRBJ2-2; TRBD1 aligns across 11 bases. The V gene end was trimmed by 4 bases and the J gene end by 6 bases; junction bases not matched to a gene: 5. From germline, CDR1 is SGHRS and CDR2 YFSETQ. This CDR3 region has 15 residues. The CDR3 reads CASSVGTGGSGELFF. As DNA, the CDR3 is TGCGCCAGCAGCGTCGGGACAGGGGGTTCCGGGGAGCTGTTTTTT.

The chain links TRBV5-6 to TRBJ1-4; D is uncertain. With 4 bases removed from V and 8 bases from J, the gap between germline ends came to 15 bases. The germline V gene has CDR1 SGHDT and CDR2 YYEEEE. The CDR3 covers 14 residues. The CDR3 reads CASSRGLSGEKLFF. CDR3 nucleotides: TGTGCCAGCAGCCGAGGCCTTTCGGGGGAAAAACTGTTTTTT.

This chain joins TRBV27 and TRBJ1-1; maybe TRBD1 (6 bases). CDR3 length: 12 residues. Looked up from germline, CDR1 is MNHEY and CDR2 is SMNVEV (reference sequence). The V and J ends lost 6 bases and 4 bases respectively, with 9 bases between them. The CDR3 nucleotides are TGTGCCAGCAGCACAGGGTTCACTGAAGCTTTCTTT. It is translated as CASSTGFTEAFF.

J is TRBJ2-7 and V is TRBV19; 12 bases match TRBD2. V gave up 3 bases and J gave up 4 bases; unmatched junction bases: 7. The CDR3 runs to 16 residues. The germline CDR1 and CDR2 sequences are LNHDA and SQIVND (reference sequence). The CDR3 loop is CASSIRVGLAGYEQYF. The DNA for the CDR3 is TGTGCCAGTAGTATCCGGGTCGGACTAGCGGGGTACGAGCAGTACTTC.

This chain uses TRBV7-9 with TRBJ1-6; D is uncertain. The V gene lost 8 bases and the J gene lost 0 bases, with 17 bases spanning the gap. Germline values: CDR1 SEHNR, CDR2 FQNEAQ (reference sequence). The CDR3 is made up of 17 amino acids. CDR3 sequence (DNA): TGTGCCAGCTCAACCCCATCAGGTGGCTCCTATAATTCACCCCTCCACTTT. This codes for CASSTPSGGSYNSPLHF.

This chain uses TRBV5-1 with TRBJ2-7, with TRBD1 matching 8 bases. Germline V gene lookup returns CDR1 SGHRS and CDR2 YFSETQ. This CDR3 comprises 13 residues. J was trimmed by 2 bases and V by 8 bases; bases with no gene match: 6. The CDR3 region has the DNA TGCGCCAGTGGGGAACAGGGGGCCTACGAGCAGTACTTC. It translates to CASGEQGAYEQYF.

V and J are TRBV28 and TRBJ2-3; 9 bases map to TRBD2. CDR1 and CDR2 (germline): MDHEN, SYDVKM. J gave up 2 bases and V 9 bases, and 6 bases lay outside the gene matches. The CDR3 has 14 amino acids. For the CDR3, the DNA is TGTGCCAGTACGGGACTAGCTCCCACAGATACGCAGTATTTT. Translation: CASTGLAPTDTQYF.

The V and J genes are TRBV27 and TRBJ2-7; the match to TRBD2 covers 10 bases. Germline CDR1 reads MNHEY; CDR2 reads SMNVEV (reference sequence). V was clipped by 4 bases and J by 2 bases; unmatched bases: 2. The CDR3 runs 14 residues. The CDR3 spells CASSSGLATYEQYF. The DNA of the CDR3 is TGTGCCAGCAGTTCGGGACTAGCGACCTACGAGCAGTACTTC.

This chain links TRBV28 with TRBJ1-4; 9 bases are shared with TRBD1. The CDR3 contains 13 residues. Germline V gives CDR1 MDHEN, CDR2 SYDVKM. V lost 6 bases, J lost 6 bases, and 2 bases stayed unmatched. CDR3 DNA: TGTGCCAGCAGGTGGACAGGGGATGAAAAACTGTTTTTT. This encodes CASRWTGDEKLFF.

This clone was detected a few times. The V gene is TRBV19, the J gene TRBJ1-2, with D possibly matching TRBD1 (6 bases). The CDR3 spans 14 residues. Germline CDR1 LNHDA, CDR2 SQIVND (reference sequence). Trimming took 7 bases from V and 7 from J, leaving 19 bases between them. CDR3: CASMAQTGFGGYTF. The CDR3 region has the DNA TGTGCCAGTATGGCCCAGACAGGTTTTGGTGGCTACACCTTC.

As DNA, the CDR3 is TGTGCCAGCACCGAAAGGACAGCGAACACTGAAGCTTTCTTT. This translates into CASTERTANTEAFF. V and J are TRBV2 and TRBJ1-1, with a weak D call TRBD1 (6 bases). Germline CDR1 and CDR2: SNHLY and FYNNEI. V was trimmed by 7 bases and J by 1 base, leaving 13 bases between them. The CDR3 runs to 14 residues. The full variable domain, with the rest looked up from reference TRBV2 and TRBJ1-1, is EPEVTQTPSHQVTQMGQEVILRCVPISNHLYFYWYRQILGQKVEFLVSFYNNEISEKSEIFDDQFSVERPDGSNFTLKIRSTKLEDSAMYFCASTERTANTEAFFGQGTRLTVV.

The chain is built from TRBV5-1 and TRBJ1-5, with 11 bases lining up with TRBD1. The V and J ends lost 0 bases and 5 bases, in that order; junction bases with no gene match: 4. Germline assignment: CDR1 SGHRS and CDR2 YFSETQ. The CDR3 extends over 16 amino acids. The CDR3 spells CASSLAWTGGYQPQHF. As DNA, the CDR3 is TGCGCCAGCAGCTTGGCCTGGACAGGGGGCTATCAGCCCCAGCATTTT.